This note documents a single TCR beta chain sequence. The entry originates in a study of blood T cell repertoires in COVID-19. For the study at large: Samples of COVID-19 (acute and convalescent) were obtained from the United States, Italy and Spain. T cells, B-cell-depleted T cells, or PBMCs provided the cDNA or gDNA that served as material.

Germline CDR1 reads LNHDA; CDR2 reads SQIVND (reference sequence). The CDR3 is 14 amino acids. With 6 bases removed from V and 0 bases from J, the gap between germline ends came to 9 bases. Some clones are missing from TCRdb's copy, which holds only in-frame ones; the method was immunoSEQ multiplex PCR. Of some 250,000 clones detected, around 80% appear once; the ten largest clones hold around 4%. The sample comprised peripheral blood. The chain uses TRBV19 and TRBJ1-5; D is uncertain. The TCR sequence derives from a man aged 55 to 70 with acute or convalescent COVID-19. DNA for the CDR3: TGTGCCAGTAGATTCAGTAATAGCAATCAGCCCCAGCATTTT. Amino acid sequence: CASRFSNSNQPQHF.